Listed here are 31 T cell receptor beta chains from one sample, sequenced in a study of blood T cell repertoires in COVID-19. TCRdb's table, derived via immunoSEQ multiplex PCR, lists solely in-frame clones and lacks some. Altogether under 300,000 clones are present, more than 75% being singletons, with the ten largest covering 0.9% to 1%. The sequencing sample was made of peripheral blood. All receptors derive from a woman in her thirties or forties who had recovered from COVID-19.

The DNA for the CDR3 is TGTGCCAGCAGTGGCAGCGCCTATAGCAATCAGCCCCAGCATTTT. Translation gives CASSGSAYSNQPQHF. The chain uses TRBV9 and TRBJ1-5, with D unresolved. Per the germline V gene, CDR1 is SGDLS and CDR2 is YYNGEE. This CDR3 has 15 amino acids. Trimming pared 5 bases from V and 0 bases from J, leaving 12 bases between.

The rearrangement links TRBV5-4 to TRBJ1-2; D gene unclear. This CDR3 is 14 amino acids long. Trimming removed 0 bases from V and 8 bases from J, with 14 bases in between. The germline gives CDR1 SGHNT, CDR2 YYREEE (reference sequence). For the CDR3, the DNA is TGTGCCAGCAGCTTGGGTGGGCCTCGGTCCGGCTACACCTTC. Protein sequence: CASSLGGPRSGYTF.

The genes are TRBV30 and TRBJ1-3; possible D gene TRBD1, 5 bases. The germline gives CDR1 GTSNPN, CDR2 SVGIG (reference sequence). V was clipped by 4 bases and J by 1 base, with 11 bases between them. The CDR3 runs 14 residues. As DNA, the CDR3 is TGTGCCTGGACCCTGGGGGGTTCTGGAAACACCATATATTTT. It translates to CAWTLGGSGNTIYF.

The gene calls are TRBV21-1 and TRBJ2-7; TRBD2, the D gene given by the table, was not confirmed from the DNA. TRBV21-1 is termed a pseudogene. CDR3 length: 17 amino acids. The CDR3 DNA reads as TGTGCCAGCAGCAAAGCTTGTCAGCGGACGCCGTCCTACGAGCAGTACGTC. This codes for CASSKACQRTPSYEQYV.

The V and J genes are TRBV7-9 and TRBJ2-7, with TRBD1 matching over 11 bases. V shed 5 bases and J 3 bases; nucleotides not matched to a gene: 6. CDR1 SEHNR and CDR2 FQNEAQ come from the germline V gene (reference sequence). The CDR3 totals 15 residues. CDR3 in amino acids: CASSKPDRGLYEQYF. The CDR3 nucleotides read TGTGCCAGCAGCAAACCGGACAGGGGGCTCTACGAGCAGTACTTC.

The chain recombines TRBV19 with TRBJ2-3, with 9 bases lining up with TRBD2. From germline, CDR1 is LNHDA and CDR2 SQIVND (reference sequence). With V trimmed by 1 base and J by 6 bases, 11 bases remained unmatched. This CDR3 has 17 residues. The DNA of the CDR3 is TGTGCCAGTAGTATAGGTTGGCGGGAGGGCTCCCCGGATACGCAGTATTTT. Protein: CASSIGWREGSPDTQYF.

V and J are TRBV4-3 and TRBJ2-5; a possible D gene is TRBD2 (5 bases). The CDR3 has 14 amino acids. Between the trimmed V and J ends, which lost 0 bases and 4 bases, there was a span of 9 bases. Germline V CDR1 and CDR2: LGHNA, YSLEER. DNA for the CDR3: TGCGCCAGCAGCCAAGATGTGGCGGGAGAGACCCAGTACTTC. It codes for CASSQDVAGETQYF.

The count of this clone is one. V usage is TRBV7-3 and J usage is TRBJ2-7; 10 nucleotides match TRBD1. The trim removed 0 bases at V and 7 bases at J, leaving 3 bases unmatched. The germline V gene has CDR1 SGHTA and CDR2 FQGTGA. The CDR3 is 14 residues long. This CDR3 is CASSLTGTGVEQYF. As DNA, the CDR3 is TGTGCCAGCAGCTTAACCGGGACAGGGGTTGAGCAGTACTTC.

The rearrangement joins TRBV7-8 to TRBJ1-5; D gene unclear. The CDR3 length is 17 residues. V gave up 4 bases and J gave up 0 bases, with 16 bases separating them. Germline values: CDR1 SGHVS, CDR2 FQNEAQ. CDR3 sequence reads: CASSSQTPVYSNQPQHF. For the CDR3, the DNA is TGTGCCAGCAGCTCCCAGACACCCGTCTATAGCAATCAGCCCCAGCATTTT. Together with reference TRBV7-8 and TRBJ1-5, the CDR3 gives the full variable domain: GAGVSQSPRYKVAKRGQDVALRCDPISGHVSLFWYQQALGQGPEFLTYFQNEAQLDKSGLPSDRFFAERPEGSVSTLKIQRTQQEDSAVYLCASSSQTPVYSNQPQHFGDGTRLSIL.

CDR3 residues: CASSPFLADLNNEQFF. Written as DNA, the CDR3 is TGTGCCAGCAGCCCGTTCCTAGCGGACCTGAACAATGAGCAGTTCTTC. The gene calls are TRBV5-4 and TRBJ2-1, with TRBD2 identical over 7 bases. Germline lookup yields CDR1 SGHNT and CDR2 YYREEE (reference sequence). The CDR3 contains 16 residues. V was pared by 4 bases and J by 5 bases, with 12 bases of the junction left unmatched.

This chain joins TRBV24-1 and TRBJ2-7; the match to TRBD2 covers 7 bases. Looked up from germline, CDR1 is KGHDR and CDR2 is SFDVKD. CDR3 length: 15 residues. J was trimmed by 4 bases and V by 5 bases; bases with no gene match: 10. CDR3 protein: CATSGGLESGYEQYF. The CDR3 bases are TGTGCCACCAGTGGCGGACTAGAGTCAGGGTACGAGCAGTACTTC.

The V and J genes are TRBV18 and TRBJ1-4; weak D call: TRBD1 (5 bases). CDR3 length: 15 amino acids. V was cut by 2 bases and J by 1 base, with 8 bases left in between. The germline CDR1 and CDR2 sequences are KGHSH and LQKENI. In DNA, the CDR3 is TGTGCCAGCTCACCATCGCAGGGAACTAATGAAAAACTGTTTTTT. Protein: CASSPSQGTNEKLFF.

This clone was seen more than once but under ten times. The genes are TRBV10-3 and TRBJ1-6; the D gene is possibly TRBD1 (5 bases). V shed 5 bases and J shed 8 bases, with 16 bases lying between them. The CDR3 loop spans 15 amino acids. Germline lookup yields CDR1 ENHRY and CDR2 SYGVKD. CDR3 residues: CAISFGTPLDSPLHF. Here the CDR3 DNA reads TGTGCCATCAGTTTCGGGACTCCGCTGGATTCACCCCTCCACTTT.

The chain uses TRBV5-6 and TRBJ2-7; 8 bases are shared with TRBD1. J gave up 2 bases and V 5 bases, and 12 bases lay outside the gene matches. The length of the CDR3 is 16 residues. CDR1 and CDR2 (germline): SGHDT, YYEEEE. The CDR3 region is CASRQGGTGPPYEQYF. The CDR3 nucleotides are TGTGCCAGCAGGCAAGGAGGGACAGGTCCCCCCTACGAGCAGTACTTC.

The chain carries TRBV9 and TRBJ2-1; D possibly corresponds to TRBD1 (5 bases). Germline CDR1 is SGDLS and CDR2 is YYNGEE. V was cut by 0 bases and J by 12 bases, with 13 bases left in between. The CDR3 contains 13 residues. CDR3 sequence reads: CASSVGQPQGQFF. CDR3 DNA: TGTGCCAGCAGCGTAGGGCAACCCCAGGGGCAGTTCTTC.

J is TRBJ2-1 and V is TRBV27, with D possibly TRBD1 on 7 matching bases. This CDR3 is 13 amino acids long. V shed 8 bases and J shed 8 bases, with 16 bases lying between them. Germline CDR1 MNHEY, CDR2 SMNVEV (reference sequence). The CDR3: CASLGAGGHEQFF. The CDR3 region has the DNA TGTGCCAGCCTCGGGGCAGGGGGGCATGAGCAGTTCTTC.

The J gene is TRBJ2-1, the V gene TRBV9; 8 bases align to TRBD1. CDR3 length: 13 residues. Germline loops: CDR1 SGDLS, CDR2 YYNGEE. The junction had 7 bases not matched to a gene; V was cut back by 4 bases and J by 10 bases. The CDR3 spells CASSPQGGLEQFF. The CDR3 DNA follows: TGTGCCAGCAGCCCACAGGGGGGACTCGAGCAGTTCTTC.

This clone was found a few times. This chain connects TRBV3-1 (or the pseudogene TRBV3-2) to TRBJ1-1; D unclear. The CDR3 runs to 11 residues. Trimming shortened V by 5 bases and J by 6 bases, and 7 bases separated the two germline ends. Germline CDR1 LGHDT, CDR2 YNNKEL (reference sequence). The CDR3 region is CASSLLSEAFF. The CDR3 nucleotides read TGTGCCAGCAGCTTACTTTCTGAAGCTTTCTTT.

This clone came up a few times. This sequence joins TRBV7-2 and TRBJ1-1; unclear D gene. The CDR3 spans 14 residues. V lost 1 base, J lost 1 base, and 7 bases lay in between. The germline V gene encodes CDR1 SGHTA and CDR2 FQGNSA. The CDR3 region has the DNA TGTGCCAGCAGCTTAGTGGCAGGGAACACTGAAGCTTTCTTT. It specifies CASSLVAGNTEAFF.

The V and J genes are TRBV7-2 and TRBJ1-1, with D maybe TRBD1 (5 bases). The CDR3 is 12 amino acids. The V gene's germline CDR1 is SGHTA and CDR2 FQGNSA. The V and J ends lost 5 bases and 3 bases respectively, with 7 bases between them. The CDR3 coding sequence is TGTGCCAGCAGCCGGGGGGACACTGAAGCTTTCTTT. The encoded protein is CASSRGDTEAFF.

This chain connects TRBV7-9 to TRBJ1-5; D possibly corresponds to TRBD1 (6 bases). Trimming cost V 1 base and J 5 bases, with 12 bases left between them. Germline values: CDR1 SEHNR, CDR2 FQNEAQ (reference sequence). The CDR3 extends over 15 amino acids. The CDR3 nucleotides are TGTGCCAGCAGCTTAGGGGGGGGCAGCCATCAGCCCCAGCATTTT. It is translated as CASSLGGGSHQPQHF.

The chain joins TRBV6-5 to TRBJ1-4, with TRBD1 as a possible D gene (6 bases). CDR1 is MNHEY and CDR2 is SVGAGI in the germline V gene. The CDR3 loop spans 14 amino acids. V was cut by 6 bases and J by 11 bases, with 19 bases left in between. The CDR3 sequence: CASSSGGGRNKLFF. The CDR3 DNA sequence: TGTGCCAGCAGCTCTGGGGGGGGCCGAAACAAACTGTTTTTT.

The CDR3 loop is CASSEWGGSYEQYF. The DNA for the CDR3 is TGTGCCAGCAGTGAGTGGGGGGGTTCCTACGAGCAGTACTTC. The chain combines TRBV6-1 with TRBJ2-7; 7 bases are a match to TRBD2. CDR3 length: 14 amino acids. Germline V lookup: CDR1 MNHNS, CDR2 SASEGT. V was pared by 3 bases and J by 1 base, with 3 bases of the junction left unmatched.

The chain recombines TRBV6-2 or TRBV6-3 with TRBJ2-7; D might be TRBD1 (6 bases). The CDR3 loop spans 14 amino acids. CDR1 is MNHEY, CDR2 SVGEGT, per germline. Trimming left V 5 bases short and J 2 bases short, with 13 bases between. In DNA form, the CDR3 reads TGTGCCAGCAGTGACCTGGGGACACCCTACGAGCAGTACGTC. This translates into CASSDLGTPYEQYV.

This chain uses TRBV11-3 with TRBJ2-1; TRBD2 agrees at 7 bases. Trimming removed 5 bases from V and 0 bases from J; junction bases left unmatched: 4. This CDR3 comprises 15 residues. Germline V gives CDR1 SGHNT, CDR2 YENEEA. This CDR3 reads CASSLGTTSYNEQFF. The CDR3 nucleotides read TGTGCCAGCAGCCTCGGGACTACCTCCTACAATGAGCAGTTCTTC.

The V call is TRBV7-2, the J call TRBJ1-2, with TRBD1 identical over 10 bases. Trimming removed 1 base from V and 4 bases from J; junction bases left unmatched: 6. Germline V gene sequence: CDR1 SGHTA, CDR2 FQGNSA. This CDR3 has 16 amino acids. The CDR3 nucleotides read TGTGCCAGCAGCTTAGTGGAGACAGGGGGCGGCTATGGCTACACCTTC. Translating gives CASSLVETGGGYGYTF.

The CDR3 DNA is TGTGCCAGCAGCTTAGTGGGGCGGCGCTACGAGCAGTACTTC. Translation gives CASSLVGRRYEQYF. V and J are TRBV11-2 and TRBJ2-7; possible D gene TRBD1, 5 bases. CDR3 length equals 14 residues. The V end lost 1 base, the J end lost 3 bases, and 10 bases lay between the germline ends. Germline CDR1 reads SGHAT; CDR2 reads FQNNGV.

In this sample, this clone turned up once. V is TRBV2 and J is TRBJ2-5; D might be TRBD1 (6 bases). From germline, CDR1 is SNHLY and CDR2 FYNNEI. V was cut by 7 bases and J by 5 bases, with 11 bases left in between. The CDR3 runs to 12 residues. The CDR3 DNA follows: TGTGCCAGCACAACAGGGTTCGAGACCCAGTACTTC. This encodes CASTTGFETQYF.

This clone was seen only once. This CDR3 reads CASSLAGAGQETQYF. In DNA, the CDR3 is TGTGCCAGCAGCCTAGCGGGAGCAGGGCAAGAGACCCAGTACTTC. The chain recombines TRBV28 with TRBJ2-5, with 10 bases identical to TRBD2. This CDR3 has 15 residues. Losses at the gene ends were 6 bases for V and 2 bases for J; bases not matched to a gene: 6. CDR1 MDHEN and CDR2 SYDVKM come from the germline V gene. The entire variable domain, with the rest obtained from reference TRBV28 and TRBJ2-5, is as follows: DVKVTQSSRYLVKRTGEKVFLECVQDMDHENMFWYRQDPGLGLRLIYFSYDVKMKEKGDIPEGYSVSREKKERFSLILESASTNQTSMYLCASSLAGAGQETQYFGPGTRLLVL.

The rearrangement links TRBV2 to TRBJ2-2, with D tentatively TRBD2 (5 bases). V was trimmed by 0 bases and J by 0 bases, leaving 11 bases between them. Germline assignment: CDR1 SNHLY and CDR2 FYNNEI. This CDR3 contains 17 residues. This CDR3 reads CASSEAGVWANTGELFF. As DNA, the CDR3 is TGTGCCAGCAGTGAAGCCGGGGTGTGGGCGAACACCGGGGAGCTGTTTTTT.

The chain has TRBV27 and TRBJ1-3; no firm D call. V lost 0 bases, J lost 4 bases, and 16 bases lay in between. The CDR3 has 17 residues. CDR1 and CDR2 (germline): MNHEY, SMNVEV (reference sequence). The CDR3 loop is CASSLSIPGRVGNTIYF. DNA of the CDR3: TGTGCCAGCAGTTTATCCATCCCCGGGAGGGTCGGAAACACCATATATTTT.